The 20 T cell receptor beta chains in this list originate from one sample, sequenced in a study of blood T cell repertoires in COVID-19. Data came from immunoSEQ multiplex PCR; TCRdb stores just in-frame clones and leaves some out. The sample includes 100,000 to 150,000 clones, roughly 80% of them seen just once. Sequencing used peripheral blood. The receptors derive from a man between 50 and 59 years old with acute or convalescent COVID-19.

The chain is built from TRBV7-8 and TRBJ2-1; TRBD2 matches at 7 bases. V lost 5 bases and J lost 4; bases outside the gene matches: 14. The CDR3 contains 17 residues. Germline CDR1 SGHVS, CDR2 FQNEAQ. The CDR3 sequence is CASSLYRGVSEYNEQFF. The CDR3 nucleotides are TGTGCCAGCAGCCTATATCGGGGGGTTTCGGAGTACAATGAGCAGTTCTTC.

The rearrangement joins TRBV15 to TRBJ2-6, with D perhaps matching TRBD2 (7 bases). CDR3 length equals 16 residues. CDR1 and CDR2 (germline): LNHNV, YYDKDF (reference sequence). Trimming cost V 2 bases and J 2 bases, with 10 bases left between them. The CDR3 DNA reads TGTGCCACCAGCAGATCGGGGGGCACTGGGGCCAACGTCCTGACTTTC. Residues: CATSRSGGTGANVLTF.

The V gene is TRBV5-4, the J gene TRBJ1-1; D unresolved. CDR3 length: 14 residues. Looked up from germline, CDR1 is SGHNT and CDR2 is YYREEE (reference sequence). V was shortened by 0 bases and J by 1 base, with 7 bases between the two germline ends. The CDR3 protein is CASSLEAANTEAFF. DNA for the CDR3: TGTGCCAGCAGCTTGGAGGCGGCGAACACTGAAGCTTTCTTT.

This sequence joins TRBV11-2 and TRBJ2-1; 9 bases are a match to TRBD1. The J segment lost 9 bases and the V segment lost 6 bases, leaving 9 bases of the junction unmatched. The germline gives CDR1 SGHAT, CDR2 FQNNGV. CDR3 length equals 14 residues. CDR3 sequence reads: CASRRGQGGGEQFF. CDR3 sequence (DNA): TGTGCCAGCAGGAGGGGACAGGGAGGAGGTGAGCAGTTCTTC. The full variable domain, rest sourced from reference TRBV11-2 and TRBJ2-1, is EAGVAQSPRYKIIEKRQSVAFWCNPISGHATLYWYQQILGQGPKLLIQFQNNGVVDDSQLPKDRFSAERLKGVDSTLKIQPAKLEDSAVYLCASRRGQGGGEQFFGPGTRLTVL.

The chain recombines TRBV19 with TRBJ1-1, with D possibly being TRBD1 (5 bases). The CDR3 has 14 amino acids. V was shortened by 9 bases and J by 6 bases, with 20 bases between the two germline ends. Germline values: CDR1 LNHDA, CDR2 SQIVND (reference sequence). The CDR3 DNA reads as TGTGCCAGCACCCTTGGGGCAGCCCCCTCTGAAGCTTTCTTT. It specifies CASTLGAAPSEAFF.

The chain combines TRBV5-1 with TRBJ2-7, with D perhaps matching TRBD1 (5 bases). With 0 bases removed from V and 2 bases from J, the gap between germline ends came to 18 bases. CDR3 length: 17 amino acids. Germline assignment: CDR1 SGHRS and CDR2 YFSETQ. CDR3 nucleotide sequence: TGCGCCAGCAGCTTGGGGATCAGGGTGGATAGTCCCTACGAGCAGTACTTC. Residues: CASSLGIRVDSPYEQYF.

The rearrangement links TRBV18 to TRBJ1-1; TRBD1 is a possible D gene (5 bases). Germline V gives CDR1 KGHSH, CDR2 LQKENI. The V and J ends lost 1 base and 4 bases respectively, with 7 bases between them. The CDR3 is made up of 13 amino acids. DNA for the CDR3: TGTGCCAGCTCACCACAAAGGGGCACTGAAGCTTTCTTT. Translation gives CASSPQRGTEAFF. Drawing the rest from reference TRBV18 and TRBJ1-1, the complete variable domain is NAGVMQNPRHLVRRRGQEARLRCSPMKGHSHVYWYRQLPEEGLKFMVYLQKENIIDESGMPKERFSAEFPKEGPSILRIQQVVRGDSAAYFCASSPQRGTEAFFGQGTRLTVV.

The chain joins TRBV11-3 to TRBJ2-3; D is ambiguous. This CDR3 region has 16 residues. V was shortened by 1 base and J by 0 bases, with 11 bases between the two germline ends. Germline CDR1 is SGHNT and CDR2 is YENEEA. The CDR3 reads CASSLGADGSTDTQYF. The CDR3 DNA reads as TGTGCCAGCAGCTTAGGGGCCGACGGAAGCACAGATACGCAGTATTTT.

The chain uses TRBV28 and TRBJ1-2; weak D call: TRBD1 (5 bases). The length of the CDR3 is 15 residues. With 5 bases removed from V and 4 bases from J, the gap between germline ends came to 17 bases. The germline gives CDR1 MDHEN, CDR2 SYDVKM. For the CDR3, the DNA is TGTGCCAGCAGTCCCCGTGGGGGGATTAGCTATGGCTACACCTTC. Protein: CASSPRGGISYGYTF.

The gene calls are TRBV5-1 and TRBJ2-2, with 7 bases that match TRBD2. After removal of 0 bases from V and 7 bases from J, the junction contained 6 bases not matched to a gene. Germline V gives CDR1 SGHRS, CDR2 YFSETQ. The CDR3 loop spans 15 amino acids. The CDR3 is CASSLASASGGELFF. CDR3 sequence (DNA): TGCGCCAGCAGCTTGGCCAGCGCTAGCGGCGGGGAGCTGTTTTTT.

The rearrangement uses TRBV20-1 and TRBJ2-5; the match to TRBD2 covers 7 bases. The CDR3 spans 13 residues. J gave up 5 bases and V 3 bases, and 6 bases lay outside the gene matches. Germline V gene data show CDR1 as DFQATT and CDR2 as SNEGSKA (reference sequence). The CDR3 region is CSASYGRWETQYF. The CDR3 region has the DNA TGCAGTGCTAGTTACGGGAGGTGGGAGACCCAGTACTTC.

This sequence joins TRBV2 and TRBJ1-3; a weak D match, TRBD1 (6 bases). Trimming took off 4 bases at V and 0 bases at J, with 10 bases between the two ends. This CDR3 contains 15 residues. CDR1 and CDR2 (germline): SNHLY, FYNNEI. The CDR3 region is CASSADRISGNTIYF. Here the CDR3 DNA reads TGTGCCAGCAGTGCAGACAGGATCTCTGGAAACACCATATATTTT.

In this sample, this clone turned up a few times. The chain couples TRBV2 to TRBJ1-2; a weak D match, TRBD1 (6 bases). In germline, CDR1 is SNHLY, CDR2 FYNNEI. This CDR3 has 14 residues. V was clipped by 5 bases and J by 3 bases, with 13 bases between them. The CDR3 protein is CASSHNRDDYGYTF. The DNA of the CDR3 is TGTGCCAGCAGTCACAACAGGGACGACTATGGCTACACCTTC.

The rearrangement links TRBV27 to TRBJ2-3; TRBD2 aligns across 7 bases. Trimming at V came to 7 bases and at J to 4 bases, leaving 5 bases not matched to a gene. Germline loops: CDR1 MNHEY, CDR2 SMNVEV (reference sequence). The CDR3 has 13 residues. CDR3 region: CASTAGDSDTQYF. The CDR3 nucleotides are TGTGCCAGCACCGCGGGGGACTCAGATACGCAGTATTTT.

The table lists this clone with a few counts. The rearrangement links TRBV4-2 to TRBJ1-2; 8 bases line up with TRBD1. The V segment lost 0 bases and the J segment 4 bases; nucleotides outside the gene matches: 4. The CDR3 runs to 15 residues. From germline, CDR1 is LGHNA and CDR2 YNFKEQ. Here the CDR3 DNA reads TGTGCCAGCAGCCAAGATGGTACAGGGGGCTATGGCTACACCTTC. It codes for CASSQDGTGGYGYTF.

J is TRBJ1-1 and V is TRBV3-1 (or the pseudogene TRBV3-2); D unresolved. V lost 1 base and J 6 bases, leaving 9 bases between the germline ends. The CDR3 consists of 13 residues. The germline V gene encodes CDR1 LGHDT and CDR2 YNNKEL (reference sequence). The CDR3 loop is CASSQGGLAEAFF. The DNA for the CDR3 is TGTGCCAGCAGCCAAGGAGGATTAGCTGAAGCTTTCTTT.

The V and J genes are TRBV4-1 and TRBJ1-1; D remains unclear. CDR3 length: 16 residues. Trimming cost V 3 bases and J 5 bases, with 19 bases left between them. Per germline, CDR1 MGHRA and CDR2 YSYEKL. The DNA for the CDR3 is TGCGCCAGCAGCCAGGAGCCTCGGGGAGGTGGAACTGAAGCTTTCTTT. Amino acid sequence: CASSQEPRGGGTEAFF.

The chain carries TRBV3-1 (or the pseudogene TRBV3-2) and TRBJ1-2, with 8 positions matching TRBD1. The ends lost 4 bases at V and 8 bases at J; junction bases unmatched: 9. The germline V gene has CDR1 LGHDT and CDR2 YNNKEL (reference sequence). CDR3 length: 14 amino acids. CDR3 sequence (DNA): TGTGCCAGCAGCCTTACGGACAGGGCGGGCGGCTACACCTTC. As protein: CASSLTDRAGGYTF.

The V gene is TRBV6-5, the J gene TRBJ1-5; D gene unclear. The V end lost 7 bases, the J end lost 0 bases, and 13 bases lay between the germline ends. The CDR3 runs to 15 residues. Germline CDR1 reads MNHEY; CDR2 reads SVGAGI. CDR3 nucleotide sequence: TGTGCCAGCAACCGAGACACGATTAGCAATCAGCCCCAGCATTTT. It translates to CASNRDTISNQPQHF.

This rearrangement joins TRBV9 to TRBJ2-1; 8 nucleotides align to TRBD2. This CDR3 spans 17 amino acids. The V gene end was trimmed by 0 bases and the J gene end by 4 bases; junction bases not matched to a gene: 9. Germline CDR1 is SGDLS and CDR2 is YYNGEE. In nucleotides, the CDR3 is TGTGCCAGCAGCGTAGATTTCCCGGGAGGGCCGTACAATGAGCAGTTCTTC. It encodes CASSVDFPGGPYNEQFF.